The entry below describes one T cell receptor (beta chain). The target of this receptor is not known. No quality values exist for individual bases; no much larger clone is one base distant. All donors were healthy Caucasians. Using Miltenyi CD45RO+ enrichment and human naive T-cell isolation kits, memory (CD45RO+) and naive T cells were isolated from PBMC. CDR1 SGHTA and CDR2 FQGTGA were looked up in the germline V gene. Inclusive of the bounding cysteine and phenylalanine, the CDR3 is 18 residues long. The only DNA kept is the CDR3, 54 bases in frame from the first base. The trim is 5 bases for V and 4 bases for J, with a gap of 23 bases between the germline ends. The record originates from a study of identical twins (dated by TCRdb to 2015 to 2016). At the level of the whole study: To test whether fetal clonotypes persist, this study deep-sequenced TCR alpha and beta repertoires from monozygotic twins, from unrelated adults of various ages, and from cord blood. To rule out contamination, replicate twin experiments were performed at different times with different library preparation protocols. What the study reported, not specific to this receptor: Because the same donors could not be followed over many years, the conclusions relied on cross-sectional statistical analysis. In monozygotic twins, recombination models systematically underestimated out-of-frame TCR alpha sharing, but the models matched the sharing seen between unrelated individuals. Compared with coincidental sharing between unrelated individuals, out-of-frame TCR alpha sequences shared between twins had an excess of sequences with low generation probability. Fewer insertions were carried by abundant cord blood beta clonotypes, a similar but weaker trend appeared in young adult naive repertoires, and no such trend appeared in memory repertoires. Excess twin sharing in beta out-of-frame sequences was weaker because fewer shared sequences lowered the signal-to-noise ratio. Invariant T cells such as MAIT and iNKT could partly confound zero-insertion analyses, although diverse VJ usage argued against such confounding for most clonotypes.

Libraries were built with 5' RACE. For sequencing, an Illumina HiSeq 2000 was employed. Template switching introduced a universal primer binding site; the final cDNA contained a unique molecular identifier, enabling accurate counting of TCR cDNA molecules. Specific primers in the conserved constant-segment region were used to synthesize first-strand cDNA for the TCR alpha and beta chains. Each cDNA library was double barcoded, with a SMART-Mk sample barcode plus Illumina barcodes, to control for contamination. TruSeq adapter sequences and Illumina sample barcodes were added in two successive PCR steps. The Illumina HiSeq platform was used with custom primers to sequence TCR alpha and beta cDNA libraries. Turning to the authors' computational methods: MiGEC processed the raw reads to extract unique molecular identifiers, while MiXCR was used to determine the CDR3 positions. Recombination models were inferred per individual with the repgenHMM and IGoR tools using an EM algorithm. Shared clonotypes were analyzed with the tcR package in R, and sharing was normalized by the product of cloneset sizes. To study raw recombination without the effects of thymic and clonal selection, out-of-frame nonproductive sequences were analyzed. The public reads were quality trimmed at Q25 with fastp and then assembled into clones with MiXCR by TCRdb, keeping productive beta chains. Merged by CDR3 protein, the rows form single entries marked with the most common genes and DNA. These V and J calls derive from TCRdb rather than the authors' analysis. Recorded for this sample are around 160,000 distinct CDR3 sequences; 3% to 4% of them occurred a single time. Approximately 7.7% of the sample comes from the top ten.

This clonotype was sampled from a man younger than 35 in good health. Sequenced sample: memory T cells sorted from blood. The cell subset or site label, as the study defines it: CD45RO+ enriched T cells. Recombination linked TRBV7-3 to TRBJ2-2, with a tentative D gene TRBD2 over 7 matching bases. The DNA sequence is given as TGTGCCAGCAGCGGACAGAATCTAGCGGCCGTCGGCACCGGGGAGCTGTTTTTT. Its coded protein is CASSGQNLAAVGTGELFF.